This passage covers 7 T cell receptor beta chains from one sample sequenced in a study of neurological immune-mediated disorders. TCRdb used MiXCR to reprocess the 5' RACE reads, holding one entry per CDR3 protein. Of 45,000 to 50,000 distinct CDR3 sequences in the sample, roughly 25% were seen once. Sequencing was performed on PBMCs. The receptors originated from a woman in her seventies in good health.

The chain recombines TRBV11-2 with TRBJ2-5; D possibly corresponds to TRBD1 (6 bases). V gave up 5 bases and J gave up 4 bases, with 17 bases separating them. Germline V lookup: CDR1 SGHAT, CDR2 FQNNGV. The CDR3 sequence is 15 residues long. CDR3: CASSREMGAGETQYF. Here the CDR3 DNA reads TGTGCCAGCAGCAGAGAGATGGGGGCTGGAGAGACCCAGTACTTC.

In its sample, this clonotype was seen many times. The V and J genes are TRBV20-1 and TRBJ2-7, with 9 bases that match TRBD2. Germline V gene sequence: CDR1 DFQATT, CDR2 SNEGSKA (reference sequence). This CDR3 region has 15 residues. After removal of 0 bases from V and 6 bases from J, the junction contained 9 bases not matched to a gene. CDR3 region: CSARDPASGKLEQYF. CDR3 DNA: TGCAGTGCTAGAGACCCGGCTAGCGGGAAACTCGAGCAGTACTTC.

The V and J genes are TRBV29-1 and TRBJ2-5, with TRBD1 matching 9 bases. Germline V lookup: CDR1 SQVTM, CDR2 ANQGSEA. The CDR3 has 15 amino acids. Trimming removed 8 bases from V and 9 bases from J; junction bases left unmatched: 19. Written as DNA, the CDR3 is TGCAGCACTAGCCCAAGACAGGGGGAAGGGGAGTCCCAGTACTTC. The encoded protein is CSTSPRQGEGESQYF.

This clonotype was recorded many times. This chain joins TRBV5-5 and TRBJ2-2; TRBD2 matches 12 bases. CDR1 and CDR2 (germline): SGHKS, YYEKEE (reference sequence). The CDR3 length is 21 residues. Unmatched junction bases numbered 13, after V lost 1 base and J lost 0 bases. CDR3: CASSLRRISLAGGSNTGELFF. CDR3 DNA sequence: TGTGCCAGCAGCTTGAGGCGGATCTCCCTAGCGGGAGGGTCGAACACCGGGGAGCTGTTTTTT.

This clonotype showed up many times. The J gene is TRBJ2-1, the V gene TRBV5-1, with D perhaps TRBD1 (5 bases). Germline CDR1 SGHRS, CDR2 YFSETQ. The CDR3 extends over 11 amino acids. V lost 2 bases and J lost 13, with 10 bases in between. The DNA of the CDR3 is TGCGCCAGCAGCTTAGGGGAAGCCCAGTTCTTC. This encodes CASSLGEAQFF.

This clonotype was seen at least ten times. J is TRBJ2-1 and V is TRBV15; 14 nucleotides match TRBD2. Germline V CDR1 and CDR2: LNHNV, YYDKDF (reference sequence). Trimming removed 3 bases from V and 3 bases from J; junction bases left unmatched: 13. The CDR3 consists of 20 residues. This CDR3 is CATSRFSGTSGRSRYNEQFF. In nucleotides, the CDR3 is TGTGCCACCAGCAGGTTCTCCGGGACTAGCGGGAGATCGCGCTACAATGAGCAGTTCTTC.

This clonotype was observed at least ten times. The chain joins TRBV6-2 or TRBV6-3 to TRBJ2-5, with D perhaps TRBD2 (5 bases). This CDR3 has 13 amino acids. V was trimmed by 5 bases and J by 2 bases, leaving 9 bases between them. Germline CDR1 is MNHEY and CDR2 is SVGEGT. CDR3 in DNA: TGTGCCAGCAGTGCCCCGGGGCAAGAGACCCAGTACTTC. Protein sequence: CASSAPGQETQYF.